The rows below give T cell receptor beta chains drawn from one sample of a study of cytomegalovirus exposure and HLA in healthy donors. Here immunoSEQ multiplex PCR was the method, and the copy in TCRdb shows in-frame clones only, minus some. The sample has 90,000 to 140,000 clones, under 85% seen once. The source material was PBMCs. All receptors come from a man younger than 35 in good health and CMV-seronegative. Both conserved end residues are part of each CDR3. The listing skips clone size in some rows; elsewhere it reads once, few, many or a size class.

>TRBV5-4|TRBJ2-5|.
CATLLPGDQETQYF
>TRBV6-5|TRBJ2-7|few
CASSYRPSGRYEQYF
>TRBV7-2|TRBJ2-5|.
CASIATGLAGGETQYF
>TRBV7-2|TRBJ1-1|.
CASSLGDTYTEAFF
>TRBV7-2|TRBJ1-1|once
CASSSPTGALTEAFF
>TRBV25-1|TRBJ2-7|.
CASSSPLRTDDLTGEQYF
>TRBV6-5|TRBJ2-3|.
CARDFKREGTDTQYF
>TRBV18|TRBJ2-1|.
CASSPRGLAGNEQFF
>TRBV6-1|TRBJ1-4|few
CASVLDRGRRKLFF
>TRBV6-5|TRBJ2-1|.
CASTMGGSSYNEQFF
>TRBV9|TRBJ1-2|.
CASSVGENYGYTF
>TRBV5-1|TRBJ2-3|.
CASSSQREGRDTQYF
>TRBV5-6|TRBJ1-1|.
CASSLAGLRFRGVNTEAFF
>TRBV5-1|TRBJ2-7|.
CASSTSGSYEQYF
>TRBV2|TRBJ2-3|.
CASSEGAGGSDTQYF
>TRBV29-1|TRBJ1-1|.
CSVEGGRGDTEAFF
>TRBV28|TRBJ1-2|.
CASISAGQGYGYTF
>TRBV5-4|TRBJ1-4|.
CASSLGRDTFPANEKLFF
>TRBV7-2|TRBJ2-6|.
CASSLRTSGSSGANVLTF
>TRBV4-1|TRBJ2-7|once
CASSQEGTSGGREQYF
>TRBV11-2|TRBJ2-5|.
CASSFRGRETQYF
>TRBV27|TRBJ1-4|.
CASSTGGNEKLFF
>TRBV4-3|TRBJ1-1|once
CASSQGTGQGITEAFF
>TRBV28|TRBJ1-2|.
CASTLPGVENGYTF
>TRBV7-9|TRBJ2-7|.
CASSYSGRVDEQYF
>TRBV7-2|TRBJ2-1|.
CASSSLAGVGGNEQFF
>TRBV2|TRBJ1-5|.
CASSGQVNQPQHF
>TRBV7-9|TRBJ1-1|.
CSSSLKGIEAFF
>TRBV25-1|TRBJ1-1|.
CASSDRWGPTEAFF
>TRBV9|TRBJ2-5|once
CASSPSPSGQETQYF
>TRBV7-3|TRBJ1-1|.
CASRPGQGNTEAFF
>TRBV27|TRBJ2-1|.
CASSLLRLAGVLNEQFF
>TRBV7-9|TRBJ2-3|once
CASSLDRADTQYF